These 22 T cell receptor beta chains came from one sample sequenced in a study of T cell changes during pregnancy in multiple sclerosis (dated 2019 in TCRdb). Preparation of the library involved the immunoSEQ multiplex PCR assay. TCRdb limited this immuneACCESS table to in-frame rearrangements with V and J called. A share of clones is missing; checked studies link under half to unresolved V genes, and the rest is unexplained. A total of around 96,000 clones appear in this sample, roughly 91% of them only once. The ten largest clones take up 3.5% to 4.5% of the sample. The sequenced sample was peripheral blood, obtained in the first trimester of pregnancy. The receptors here all came from a female donor with multiple sclerosis, enrolled in a pregnancy study.

The genes are TRBV19 and TRBJ2-7, with 12 bases lining up with TRBD2. Unmatched junction bases numbered 5, after V lost 3 bases and J lost 8 bases. Per germline, CDR1 LNHDA and CDR2 SQIVND (reference sequence). The CDR3 consists of 14 residues. Here the CDR3 DNA reads TGTGCCAGTAGTATGGGACTAGCGGGCGAAAAGCAGTACTTC. It encodes CASSMGLAGEKQYF. Complete variable domain (other parts from reference TRBV19 and TRBJ2-7): DGGITQSPKYLFRKEGQNVTLSCEQNLNHDAMYWYRQDPGQGLRLIYYSQIVNDFQKGDIAEGYSVSREKKESFPLTVTSAQKNPTAFYLCASSMGLAGEKQYFGPGTRLTVT.

The chain combines TRBV18 with TRBJ2-1; 7 positions match TRBD2. The CDR3 loop spans 14 amino acids. Germline loops: CDR1 KGHSH, CDR2 LQKENI. Germline trimming cut 4 bases from V and 1 base from J; bases unmatched to any gene: 1. The CDR3 is CASSLGGSYNEQFF. The CDR3, as DNA: TGTGCCAGCTCACTGGGAGGGTCCTACAATGAGCAGTTCTTC.

A single count supports this clone. Written as DNA, the CDR3 is TGTGCCAGCAGCTTGGCGTCGGGGGGCAATCAGCCCCAGCATTTT. Residues: CASSLASGGNQPQHF. J is TRBJ1-5 and V is TRBV7-9, with D maybe TRBD1 (5 bases). The CDR3 contains 15 residues. Trimming cost V 3 bases and J 2 bases, with 11 bases left between them. The germline gives CDR1 SEHNR, CDR2 FQNEAQ (reference sequence).

The chain uses TRBV6-5 and TRBJ2-3, with a possible D match to TRBD1 (6 bases). Trimming took off 4 bases at V and 3 bases at J, with 14 bases between the two ends. CDR3 size: 15 residues. Per germline, CDR1 MNHEY and CDR2 SVGAGI. The CDR3: CASSLDSGGTDTQYF. Written as DNA, the CDR3 is TGTGCCAGCAGTTTGGACAGCGGTGGGACAGATACGCAGTATTTT.

This chain joins TRBV6-1 and TRBJ2-7; 8 bases are a match to TRBD1. The junction had 9 bases not matched to a gene; V was cut back by 3 bases and J by 5 bases. Germline V CDR1 and CDR2: MNHNS, SASEGT. The CDR3 is 15 amino acids. CDR3 nucleotides: TGTGCCAGCAGTGAGGGTGGACAGGGATCCGACGAGCAGTACTTC. Its translation: CASSEGGQGSDEQYF.

As DNA, the CDR3 is TGTGCCACCAGCAGAGATCGAGTTCCTCGAGGATTGTTCTTC. Amino acid sequence: CATSRDRVPRGLFF. V gene TRBV15 combines with J gene TRBJ2-1; D unresolved. The CDR3 contains 14 residues. Germline V gene sequence: CDR1 LNHNV, CDR2 YYDKDF (reference sequence). V lost 0 bases, J lost 15 bases, and 18 bases lay in between.

The chain carries TRBV6-1 and TRBJ1-3; weak D call: TRBD1 (5 bases). The CDR3 runs 16 residues. The V gene lost 2 bases and the J gene lost 0 bases, with 11 bases spanning the gap. Looked up from germline, CDR1 is MNHNS and CDR2 is SASEGT. The CDR3 bases are TGTGCCAGCAGTGAAATCGACAGCAGCTCTGGAAACACCATATATTTT. The encoded protein is CASSEIDSSSGNTIYF.

The V call is TRBV4-1, the J call TRBJ2-5; 8 nucleotides agree with TRBD2. V trimming: 0 bases; J trimming: 5 bases; junction bases outside the gene matches: 8. CDR3 size: 16 residues. The germline V gene encodes CDR1 MGHRA and CDR2 YSYEKL. The CDR3 loop reads CASSQEGRGGQETQYF. The CDR3 region has the DNA TGCGCCAGCAGCCAAGAAGGACGGGGGGGCCAGGAGACCCAGTACTTC.

V gene TRBV7-2 combines with J gene TRBJ2-3; TRBD2 matches 12 bases. The CDR3 spans 15 residues. The J segment lost 4 bases and the V segment lost 5 bases, leaving 4 bases of the junction unmatched. Germline V lookup: CDR1 SGHTA, CDR2 FQGNSA. CDR3 residues: CASSASSGGADTQYF. The CDR3 DNA reads as TGTGCCAGCAGCGCCTCTAGCGGGGGGGCAGATACGCAGTATTTT.

The chain couples TRBV5-6 to TRBJ2-7; no firm D call. Germline CDR1 is SGHDT and CDR2 is YYEEEE. V was clipped by 1 base and J by 9 bases, with 17 bases between them. CDR3 length equals 14 residues. The CDR3 region has the DNA TGTGCCAGCAGCTTGTCCGGTACGCTGAAGTGGCAGTACTTC. Its protein product is CASSLSGTLKWQYF.

The rearrangement links TRBV5-1 to TRBJ1-1; D is unclear. CDR3 length equals 15 residues. V lost 1 base and J lost 0, with 10 bases in between. Per the germline V gene, CDR1 is SGHRS and CDR2 is YFSETQ. The CDR3 DNA reads TGCGCCAGCAGCTTGTTCCCAGATATGAACACTGAAGCTTTCTTT. As protein: CASSLFPDMNTEAFF.

The chain uses TRBV19 and TRBJ2-1, with D perhaps matching TRBD2 (7 bases). The CDR3 covers 16 residues. V lost 3 bases and J lost 7, with 19 bases in between. Germline CDR1 and CDR2: LNHDA and SQIVND (reference sequence). CDR3 protein: CASSINGGGAMNEQFF. The DNA of the CDR3 is TGTGCCAGTAGTATTAATGGTGGGGGGGCGATGAATGAGCAGTTCTTC.

This chain uses TRBV10-1 with TRBJ1-5; possible D gene TRBD1, 5 bases. With 8 bases removed from V and 1 base from J, the gap between germline ends came to 15 bases. The CDR3 has 15 amino acids. Germline CDR1 and CDR2: WNHNN and SYGVQD (reference sequence). For the CDR3, the DNA is TGCGCCAGCGATTTGCGGGGGTTCAGCAATCAGCCCCAGCATTTT. Its protein product is CASDLRGFSNQPQHF.

The chain links TRBV9 to TRBJ2-5; 10 bases map to TRBD1. The CDR3 runs to 17 residues. Germline V gives CDR1 SGDLS, CDR2 YYNGEE. Trimming removed 4 bases from V and 4 bases from J; junction bases left unmatched: 13. CDR3 sequence (DNA): TGTGCCAGCAGCCCGCGGACTCCCGGGACAGGGGCAGAGACCCAGTACTTC. This gives the protein CASSPRTPGTGAETQYF.

Only one count was recorded for this clone. The chain combines TRBV5-5 with TRBJ2-7; D is possibly TRBD2 (6 bases). V was pared by 4 bases and J by 4 bases, with 9 bases between. The CDR3 contains 12 residues. The germline CDR1 and CDR2 sequences are SGHKS and YYEKEE (reference sequence). The CDR3 loop reads CASSEGLYEQYF. In DNA, the CDR3 is TGTGCCAGCAGCGAGGGACTTTACGAGCAGTACTTC.

The chain carries TRBV19 and TRBJ1-6, with TRBD1 matching 8 bases. The CDR3 runs 13 residues. In germline, CDR1 is LNHDA, CDR2 SQIVND (reference sequence). The trim removed 8 bases at V and 5 bases at J, leaving 2 bases unmatched. CDR3 nucleotide sequence: TGTGCCAGTGGACAGGGTGATAATTCACCCCTCCACTTT. Its protein product is CASGQGDNSPLHF.

This clone was recorded a few times. The chain employs TRBV30 and TRBJ1-2; weak D call: TRBD1 (6 bases). Germline V gives CDR1 GTSNPN, CDR2 SVGIG (reference sequence). Trimming pared 5 bases from V and 4 bases from J, leaving 17 bases between. This CDR3 region has 14 residues. The CDR3 DNA sequence: TGTGCCTGGCGACATGGACAGTTTGGCTATGGCTACACCTTC. It specifies CAWRHGQFGYGYTF.

Here the CDR3 DNA reads TGTGCCAGTAGTATAGCGACAGGGACCGGCGGGGAGCTGTTTTTT. Its translation is CASSIATGTGGELFF. The chain combines TRBV19 with TRBJ2-2; 7 nucleotides align to TRBD1. Germline CDR1 is LNHDA and CDR2 is SQIVND (reference sequence). Trimming removed 1 base from V and 7 bases from J; junction bases left unmatched: 6. This CDR3 has 15 residues.

This chain links TRBV5-6 with TRBJ2-1; TRBD2 matches 11 bases. V lost 4 bases and J lost 4; bases outside the gene matches: 10. The CDR3 loop spans 17 amino acids. Germline CDR1 reads SGHDT; CDR2 reads YYEEEE. The CDR3 is CASSRIAGGLGYNEQFF. CDR3 coding DNA: TGTGCCAGCAGCAGAATAGCGGGGGGGCTAGGTTACAATGAGCAGTTCTTC. The full variable domain, with the rest looked up from reference TRBV5-6 and TRBJ2-1, is DAGVTQSPTHLIKTRGQQVTLRCSPKSGHDTVSWYQQALGQGPQFIFQYYEEEERQRGNFPDRFSGHQFPNYSSELNVNALLLGDSALYLCASSRIAGGLGYNEQFFGPGTRLTVL.

This clone was seen just once. The chain has TRBV7-8 and TRBJ2-2; 8 bases match TRBD1. Germline V gives CDR1 SGHVS, CDR2 FQNEAQ. The CDR3 is 14 amino acids. V shed 5 bases and J 8 bases; nucleotides not matched to a gene: 7. The chain's CDR3 is CASSIGQGVGELFF. The CDR3 nucleotides are TGTGCCAGCAGCATTGGACAGGGAGTGGGGGAGCTGTTTTTT.

The chain links TRBV30 to TRBJ2-7; 7 bases fit TRBD1. The germline gives CDR1 GTSNPN, CDR2 SVGIG (reference sequence). The V gene end was trimmed by 4 bases and the J gene end by 3 bases; junction bases not matched to a gene: 6. The CDR3 loop spans 13 amino acids. For the CDR3, the DNA is TGTGCCTGGACTAGGGGACAGTACTACGAGCAGTACTTC. It yields the protein CAWTRGQYYEQYF.

This rearrangement joins TRBV6-6 to TRBJ1-4, with D perhaps TRBD1 (6 bases). CDR1 and CDR2 (germline): MNHNY, SVGAGI (reference sequence). The CDR3 runs 15 residues. V lost 7 bases, J lost 4 bases, and 16 bases lay in between. The CDR3 DNA sequence: TGTGCCAGCACCCGACTGAGGGACATTAATGAAAAACTGTTTTTT. Protein: CASTRLRDINEKLFF.